This T cell receptor beta chain was sequenced during a study of Ad26.COV2.S vaccination and SARS-CoV-2 variants. This CDR3 contains 14 residues. Germline V gene lookup returns CDR1 MNHEY and CDR2 SMNVEV (reference sequence). Trimming pared 3 bases from V and 1 base from J, leaving 7 bases between. This clone was detected only once. Profiled with immunoSEQ multiplex PCR; TCRdb holds only in-frame clones, not every one. The table shows roughly 350,000 clones, with about nine tenths occurring only once. Treatment noted: 15 to 20 received Ad26.COV2.S at low or high dose, single or two shots; about five received placebo; per-sample allocation not given. Vaccine and placebo recipients were sampled on day 63 after the first injection.

The sequence came from a person aged 18-65 years who received the Ad26.COV2.S COVID-19 vaccine or a placebo. J is TRBJ2-1 and V is TRBV27; no reliable D call. The material was peripheral blood, obtained in a trial of Ad26.COV2.S vaccine versus placebo. The CDR3 reads CASSFLGSYNEQFF. CDR3 nucleotide sequence: TGTGCCAGCAGTTTTTTAGGGTCCTACAATGAGCAGTTCTTC.